This T cell receptor beta chain was sequenced during a study of T-cell reconstitution after alpha-beta-depleted transplantation in children. This clonotype occurred a few times. This sample's TCRbeta library carried unique molecular identifier barcodes. MiXCR was run by TCRdb on the PCR reads, yielding one entry per CDR3 protein. The sample shows around 380,000 distinct CDR3 sequences, about 11% of them seen only once. CDR1 is DFQATT, CDR2 SNEGSKA, per germline (reference sequence). Trimming removed 6 bases at V and 5 bases at J, with 26 bases between. The length of the CDR3 is 17 residues. The V call is TRBV20-1, the J call TRBJ2-1, with D possibly TRBD2 on 6 matching bases. This receptor was obtained from a human donor who donated a stem cell graft to a child with acute myeloid leukemia. Sample: PBMCs from the stem cell graft donor, taken from the stem cell graft. CDR3 amino acids: CSAEKSTGLALNNEQFF. The DNA for the CDR3 is TGCAGTGCAGAGAAGTCCACTGGGCTAGCGCTGAACAATGAGCAGTTCTTC.